Following are 12 T cell receptor beta chains from one sample sequenced in a study of cytomegalovirus exposure and HLA in healthy donors. It was with 60 Vbeta and 13 Jbeta primers that the PCR ran. Sequenced by immunoSEQ multiplex PCR; TCRdb stores in-frame clones only, minus some. The repertoire holds 100,000 to 150,000 clones, with roughly four fifths as singletons. Material: PBMCs. The receptor source for this set is a woman aged 45-60 years in good health and CMV-seronegative.

V usage is TRBV6-1 and J usage is TRBJ1-2, with 9 positions matching TRBD1. V dropped 4 bases and J dropped 0; count of bases not matched to a gene: 12. Looked up from germline, CDR1 is MNHNS and CDR2 is SASEGT. The CDR3 is made up of 18 amino acids. The CDR3 loop is CASSAYLNRGRPNYGYTF. DNA for the CDR3: TGTGCCAGCAGTGCCTACCTCAACAGGGGGCGACCTAACTATGGCTACACCTTC.

The chain links TRBV7-6 to TRBJ2-1, with TRBD1 identical over 7 bases. The CDR3 has 17 amino acids. The germline gives CDR1 SGHVS, CDR2 FNYEAQ. The junction had 15 bases not matched to a gene; V was cut back by 2 bases and J by 8 bases. DNA of the CDR3: TGTGCCAGCAGCTTACGATCTACGAGACAGGGATCCCATGAGCAGTTCTTC. Encoded protein: CASSLRSTRQGSHEQFF.

This clone was observed once. The CDR3 loop is CASSNGGNTEAFF. CDR3 DNA: TGTGCCAGTAGTAACGGGGGGAACACTGAAGCTTTCTTT. The chain combines TRBV19 with TRBJ1-1; TRBD1 is a possible D gene (5 bases). CDR3 length: 13 amino acids. Germline CDR1 reads LNHDA; CDR2 reads SQIVND (reference sequence). The V and J ends lost 4 bases and 1 base respectively, with 7 bases between them.

V usage is TRBV7-3 and J usage is TRBJ2-3; 8 bases are a match to TRBD2. Germline CDR1 SGHTA, CDR2 FQGTGA. V trimming: 2 bases; J trimming: 6 bases; junction bases outside the gene matches: 7. CDR3 length equals 15 residues. The CDR3: CASSLGTRAPDTQYF. CDR3 coding DNA: TGTGCCAGCAGCTTAGGGACTAGGGCGCCCGATACGCAGTATTTT.

This CDR3 reads CASSRPTGFPEAFF. The CDR3 DNA reads as TGCGCCAGCAGCCGGCCTACAGGGTTCCCTGAAGCTTTCTTT. The chain uses TRBV5-1 and TRBJ1-1; D possibly corresponds to TRBD1 (6 bases). This CDR3 comprises 14 residues. The germline V gene has CDR1 SGHRS and CDR2 YFSETQ. Trimming pared 4 bases from V and 6 bases from J, leaving 16 bases between.

V and J are TRBV14 and TRBJ2-7; D perhaps matches TRBD2 (7 bases). V was trimmed by 4 bases and J by 5 bases, leaving 18 bases between them. Per the germline V gene, CDR1 is SGHDN and CDR2 is FVKESK. CDR3 size: 15 residues. DNA of the CDR3: TGTGCCAGCAGCCCGGGGGCCTCGGGGGGCCACGAGCAGTACTTC. Translated, it gives CASSPGASGGHEQYF.

This chain links TRBV15 with TRBJ1-3; D is unclear. This CDR3 has 15 amino acids. In germline, CDR1 is LNHNV, CDR2 YYDKDF (reference sequence). V was pared by 0 bases and J by 1 base, with 7 bases between. CDR3 nucleotide sequence: TGTGCCACCAGCAGAGATCTAGCTTCTGGAAACACCATATATTTT. This encodes CATSRDLASGNTIYF.

V gene TRBV5-1 combines with J gene TRBJ2-7, with D tentatively TRBD1 or TRBD2 (5 bases each). Per germline, CDR1 SGHRS and CDR2 YFSETQ. The ends were cut back, 0 bases at V and 3 bases at J, with 7 bases in the middle. CDR3 length: 13 amino acids. The CDR3 nucleotides are TGCGCCAGCAGCTTGGATGGGGGCTACGAGCAGTACGTC. It yields the protein CASSLDGGYEQYV.

The chain links TRBV7-2 to TRBJ2-1, with 15 positions matching TRBD2. This CDR3 is built from 16 residues. Germline trimming cut 5 bases from V and 6 bases from J; bases unmatched to any gene: 5. CDR1 and CDR2 (germline): SGHTA, FQGNSA. CDR3 DNA: TGTGCCAGCAGCCCCTGGACTAGCGGGAGGGGCAATGAGCAGTTCTTC. Its translation: CASSPWTSGRGNEQFF.

This rearrangement joins TRBV19 to TRBJ1-5; D is ambiguous. The germline CDR1 and CDR2 sequences are LNHDA and SQIVND (reference sequence). The CDR3 runs to 13 residues. With 6 bases removed from V and 5 bases from J, the gap between germline ends came to 11 bases. The DNA of the CDR3 is TGTGCCAGTAGCCCCTGGGGAGATCAGCCCCAGCATTTT. This sequence encodes CASSPWGDQPQHF.

V usage is TRBV4-2 and J usage is TRBJ1-4, with 7 nucleotides matching TRBD1. This CDR3 has 17 residues. CDR1 LGHNA and CDR2 YNFKEQ come from the germline V gene. The V and J ends lost 1 base and 3 bases, in that order; junction bases with no gene match: 8. The CDR3 DNA reads as TGTGCCAGCAGCCAAGCTCTAAGGGGGCGGGCTAATGAAAAACTGTTTTTT. Encoded protein: CASSQALRGRANEKLFF.

The genes are TRBV28 and TRBJ2-1, with a tentative D call TRBD2 (5 bases). Germline lookup yields CDR1 MDHEN and CDR2 SYDVKM. Trimming stripped 4 bases from V and 3 bases from J, with 25 bases between. The CDR3 runs to 19 residues. The CDR3 bases are TGTGCCAGCAGTTCCCCCCTCGACCCTAGCCTAAGAGGCTACAATGAGCAGTTCTTC. Translated, it gives CASSSPLDPSLRGYNEQFF.